The 15 T cell receptor beta chains below come from one sample, sequenced in a study of CD4 T cells in relation to SARS-CoV-2 and coronaviruses. CD4+ T cells from unexposed donors were obtained before the COVID-19 pandemic (2011-2018). After ten to eleven days of culture, CD4+ T cells were isolated. For these receptors, no antigen is known. The data were produced by immunoSEQ multiplex PCR, yet TCRdb's version contains in-frame clones alone and is incomplete. The sample lists roughly 29,000 clones; roughly 78% were seen once. Sequenced: CD4+ T cells from PBMCs, cultured in vitro. The receptor set was obtained from a human donor in good health.

This rearrangement joins TRBV7-2 to TRBJ2-2, with D unclear. This CDR3 has 13 residues. CDR1 and CDR2 (germline): SGHTA, FQGNSA. V was shortened by 2 bases and J by 6 bases, with 7 bases between the two germline ends. CDR3 amino acids: CASSLSMAGELFF. The CDR3 coding sequence is TGTGCCAGCAGCTTATCAATGGCCGGGGAGCTGTTTTTT.

V and J are TRBV2 and TRBJ1-4; no firm D call. CDR1 and CDR2 from the germline V gene are SNHLY and FYNNEI. V dropped 4 bases and J dropped 7 bases, with 13 bases sitting between them. The length of the CDR3 is 14 residues. CDR3 bases: TGTGCCAGCAGTGGGTCCGGACGCGGTGAAAAACTGTTTTTT. Its protein is CASSGSGRGEKLFF.

The gene calls are TRBV2 and TRBJ2-1; D might be TRBD1 (6 bases). Trimming stripped 9 bases from V and 0 bases from J, with 24 bases between. Germline V gives CDR1 SNHLY, CDR2 FYNNEI. The CDR3 loop spans 18 amino acids. The CDR3 DNA follows: TGTGCCAGTAGCCATCAGGGGACGGGGAGAAGCTCCTACAATGAGCAGTTCTTC. It codes for CASSHQGTGRSSYNEQFF.

The chain recombines TRBV4-1 with TRBJ2-7, with D possibly TRBD2 on 5 matching bases. The CDR3 covers 14 residues. Germline CDR1 is MGHRA and CDR2 is YSYEKL. Trimming cost V 3 bases and J 2 bases, with 11 bases left between them. The CDR3 spells CASSHAGVPYEQYF. CDR3 DNA sequence: TGCGCCAGCAGCCATGCCGGGGTTCCCTACGAGCAGTACTTC.

This chain links TRBV5-5 with TRBJ2-1; D is undetermined. V was pared by 0 bases and J by 9 bases, with 7 bases between. This CDR3 region has 12 residues. The germline gives CDR1 SGHKS, CDR2 YYEKEE (reference sequence). The CDR3 region has the DNA TGTGCCAGCAGCTTGGGTAGGCCTGAGCAGTTCTTC. Residues: CASSLGRPEQFF.

The DNA for the CDR3 is TGTGCCAGCAGCTCCCGGGACTCCATGGGAGATACGCAGTATTTT. This codes for CASSSRDSMGDTQYF. The chain couples TRBV7-9 to TRBJ2-3; tentative D call: TRBD2 (6 bases). Germline V lookup: CDR1 SEHNR, CDR2 FQNEAQ (reference sequence). Trimming left V 4 bases short and J 5 bases short, with 16 bases between. The CDR3 runs to 15 residues.

This chain uses TRBV6-4 with TRBJ1-1; D is possibly TRBD1 (5 bases). The germline V gene has CDR1 MRHNA and CDR2 SNTAGT. CDR3 size: 13 residues. The V gene lost 5 bases and the J gene lost 1 base, with 8 bases spanning the gap. The CDR3 sequence: CASSKQENTEAFF. CDR3 DNA: TGTGCCAGCAGTAAACAGGAGAACACTGAAGCTTTCTTT.

The rearrangement joins TRBV14 to TRBJ1-2; D gene uncertain. V lost 4 bases to trimming and J lost 3 bases, with 12 bases between them. Germline CDR1 is SGHDN and CDR2 is FVKESK. This CDR3 is 14 amino acids long. CDR3: CASSLVQQDYGYTF. The CDR3 nucleotides read TGTGCCAGCAGCCTCGTACAGCAAGACTATGGCTACACCTTC. The full variable domain, in which reference TRBV14 and TRBJ1-2 provide the parts outside the CDR3, is EAGVTQFPSHSVIEKGQTVTLRCDPISGHDNLYWYRRVMGKEIKFLLHFVKESKQDESGMPNNRFLAERTGGTYSTLKVQPAELEDSGVYFCASSLVQQDYGYTFGSGTRLTVV.

The chain has TRBV27 and TRBJ1-5; TRBD1 agrees at 8 bases. The junction had 16 bases not matched to a gene; V was cut back by 8 bases and J by 10 bases. The CDR3 has 15 residues. From germline, CDR1 is MNHEY and CDR2 SMNVEV (reference sequence). The CDR3 nucleotides read TGTGCCAGCTCGGACAGGGTGGGCATAGGGGAACCCCAGCATTTT. It translates to CASSDRVGIGEPQHF.

This chain links TRBV28 with TRBJ2-2; no clear D. The CDR3 has 13 amino acids. Germline-derived CDR1 and CDR2 are MDHEN and SYDVKM. Trimming removed 6 bases from V and 1 base from J, with 6 bases in between. DNA for the CDR3: TGTGCCAGCAGAGATCAGAACACCGGGGAGCTGTTTTTT. The encoded protein is CASRDQNTGELFF.

The V and J genes are TRBV7-9 and TRBJ2-5; 10 bases match TRBD1. The CDR3 is made up of 14 amino acids. Germline CDR1 and CDR2: SEHNR and FQNEAQ (reference sequence). With 5 bases clipped from V and 4 bases from J, the junction kept 4 bases outside the gene matches. The CDR3 sequence is CASSPTGGVETQYF. The CDR3 DNA follows: TGTGCCAGCAGCCCGACAGGGGGCGTAGAGACCCAGTACTTC.

This chain uses TRBV12-3 or TRBV12-4 with TRBJ2-7; D is ambiguous. Deletions cut 2 bases from V and 1 base from J, with 6 bases between. The CDR3 loop spans 13 amino acids. The CDR3 reads CASSLYPSYEQYF. The CDR3 nucleotides read TGTGCCAGCAGTTTATACCCGTCCTACGAGCAGTACTTC.

The chain combines TRBV4-1 with TRBJ1-2; no clear D gene. Germline loops: CDR1 MGHRA, CDR2 YSYEKL. Between the trimmed V and J ends, which lost 2 bases and 6 bases, there was a span of 16 bases. The length of the CDR3 is 15 residues. In DNA form, the CDR3 reads TGCGCCAGCAGCCAACCCGGGCCGTCAGACGATGGCTACACCTTC. Amino acids: CASSQPGPSDDGYTF.

This clone was found once. Written as DNA, the CDR3 is TGTGCCAGCAGCTCCTACACAGATACGCAGTATTTT. Amino acids: CASSSYTDTQYF. The genes are TRBV9 and TRBJ2-3; D not resolved. The V end lost 4 bases, the J end lost 2 bases, and 5 bases lay between the germline ends. The CDR3 loop spans 12 amino acids. CDR1 is SGDLS and CDR2 is YYNGEE in the germline V gene.

This clone came up a few times. The chain carries TRBV29-1 and TRBJ2-5; no reliable D call. V was pared by 7 bases and J by 2 bases, with 11 bases between. CDR1 is SQVTM and CDR2 is ANQGSEA in the germline V gene. CDR3 length: 12 amino acids. CDR3 bases: TGCAGCGCCTACCCCGGGCAAGAGACCCAGTACTTC. Its translation is CSAYPGQETQYF.